The present entry profiles one T cell receptor (beta chain) with its context. This record belongs to a study of T cell responses to AZD1222 COVID-19 vaccine. V was shortened by 1 base and J by 3 bases, with 9 bases between the two germline ends. The CDR3 loop spans 14 amino acids. The germline gives CDR1 SGHTA, CDR2 FQGNSA. Measured with immunoSEQ multiplex PCR; TCRdb has only the in-frame clones, and not every one. The sample records tens of thousands of clones, about 79% being singletons. V is TRBV7-2 and J is TRBJ1-1, with D possibly matching TRBD1 (5 bases). The TCR originated in an adult in good health. Sequenced here: peripheral blood, sampled on day 0 of AZD1222 vaccination. In DNA, the CDR3 is TGTGCCAGCAGCTTAGAAGGGGTGGACACTGAAGCTTTCTTT. This sequence encodes CASSLEGVDTEAFF. The whole variable domain, remainder taken from reference TRBV7-2 and TRBJ1-1, is GAGVSQSPSNKVTEKGKDVELRCDPISGHTALYWYRQSLGQGLEFLIYFQGNSAPDKSGLPSDRFSAERTGGSVSTLTIQRTQQEDSAVYLCASSLEGVDTEAFFGQGTRLTVV.